These T cell receptor beta chains were read from a single sample in a study of blood T cell repertoires in COVID-19. Generated by immunoSEQ multiplex PCR, the TCRdb table keeps only in-frame clones and is missing some. The table has 65,000 to 75,000 clones, about nine tenths seen once; the top ten hold 29%. The material sequenced was peripheral blood. The source is a woman older than 75 with active or convalescent COVID-19. Each CDR3 is given with its conserved first and last residue. A D gene is named only where the DNA matches it firmly. A row's size may be missing; if present it is once, few, many or a size class.

.,TRBV30,.,TRBJ1-3,CAWSRWGQLSGNTIYF,TGTGCCTGGAGTCGATGGGGGCAGCTCTCTGGAAACACCATATATTTT
.,TRBV9,.,TRBJ2-3,CASSVGRGSTLDTQYF,TGTGCCAGCAGCGTAGGGCGAGGGAGCACTTTAGATACGCAGTATTTT
.,TRBV19,.,TRBJ1-5,CATGGGTDQPQHF,TGTGCCACCGGGGGGGGGACGGATCAGCCCCAGCATTTT
.,TRBV27,.,TRBJ1-6,CASSGLLFRSQAPLHF,TGTGCCAGCAGTGGTCTCTTGTTCCGATCACAGGCACCCCTCCACTTT
.,TRBV5-5,.,TRBJ2-2,CASSLQVTGELFF,TGTGCCAGCAGCTTACAGGTTACCGGGGAGCTGTTTTTT
TRBD1,TRBV11-3,.,TRBJ2-1,CASSRSQGTGGFNEQFF,TGTGCCAGCAGCAGGAGTCAGGGGACAGGGGGCTTCAATGAGCAGTTCTTC
.,TRBV5-6,.,TRBJ1-2,CASSPLYSNYGYTF,TGTGCCAGCAGCCCCCTGTACAGTAACTATGGCTACACCTTC
.,TRBV30,.,TRBJ1-4,CAWSWQVNEKLFF,TGTGCCTGGAGTTGGCAGGTTAATGAAAAACTGTTTTTT
.,TRBV5-1,.,TRBJ1-1,CASSLGHANTEAFF,TGCGCCAGCAGCTTGGGACACGCGAACACTGAAGCTTTCTTT
.,TRBV6-2/TRBV6-3,.,TRBJ2-1,CASSYHGGAGGNEQFF,TGTGCCAGCAGTTACCATGGCGGGGCCGGGGGCAATGAGCAGTTCTTC
TRBD1,TRBV13,.,TRBJ2-3,CASSLTGEGTDTQYF,TGTGCCAGCAGCCTGACAGGGGAAGGCACAGATACGCAGTATTTT
TRBD1,TRBV10-2,.,TRBJ2-7,CASSWTGASEQYF,TGCGCCAGCAGTTGGACAGGGGCAAGCGAGCAGTACTTC
.,TRBV16,.,TRBJ2-7,CASSEGGSYEQYF,TGTGCCAGCAGCGAGGGGGGGTCCTACGAGCAGTACTTC
.,TRBV12-3/TRBV12-4,.,TRBJ1-2,CASSLSANYGYTF,TGTGCCAGCAGTTTATCCGCTAACTATGGCTACACCTTC
TRBD1,TRBV6-5,.,TRBJ2-1,CASSWTGSGDNEQFF,TGTGCCAGCAGTTGGACAGGGTCGGGAGACAATGAGCAGTTCTTC
.,TRBV28,.,TRBJ2-1,CASNKDSNNEQFF,TGTGCCAGCAATAAGGACAGTAACAATGAGCAGTTCTTC
.,TRBV6-5,once,TRBJ1-3,CASSYSTEYSGNTIYF,TGTGCCAGCAGTTACTCGACGGAGTACTCTGGAAACACCATATATTTT
TRBD2,TRBV6-5,.,TRBJ2-1,CASSYSGGVYNEQFF,TGTGCCAGCAGTTACAGCGGGGGGGTCTACAATGAGCAGTTCTTC
.,TRBV6-5,.,TRBJ1-3,CASSQLQGPRTAIYF,TGTGCCAGCAGCCAATTGCAGGGGCCCCGCACCGCCATATATTTT
.,TRBV28,.,TRBJ1-1,CASSFSWGVEAFF,TGTGCCAGCAGTTTTTCGTGGGGCGTTGAAGCTTTCTTT
.,TRBV4-3,.,TRBJ1-2,CASSQVSFNEECGYTF,TGCGCCAGCAGCCAAGTTTCCTTCAACGAGGAATGTGGCTACACCTTC
.,TRBV10-1,.,TRBJ1-1,CASSDGQRDTEAFF,TGCGCCAGCAGCGACGGACAGAGGGACACTGAAGCTTTCTTT
TRBD2,TRBV5-4,.,TRBJ2-3,CASIDAGGDGGTQYF,TGTGCCAGCATCGATGCGGGGGGTGACGGGGGTACGCAGTATTTT
.,TRBV6-6,.,TRBJ2-3,CASSVSTDTQYF,TGTGCCAGCAGCGTGAGCACAGATACGCAGTATTTT
TRBD1,TRBV11-2,.,TRBJ2-7,CASSSAGTGSYEQYF,TGTGCCAGCAGCTCCGCCGGGACAGGCTCCTACGAGCAGTACTTC
.,TRBV5-6,.,TRBJ1-4,CASTTTGHQENEKLFF,TGTGCCAGCACCACAACAGGGCATCAGGAGAATGAAAAACTGTTTTTT
TRBD1,TRBV19,.,TRBJ2-7,CASSRARTGEEYEQYF,TGTGCCAGTAGTAGGGCACGGACAGGGGAAGAGTACGAGCAGTACTTC
TRBD1,TRBV6-4,.,TRBJ1-2,CASSDTAGGIYGYTF,TGTGCCAGCAGTGACACTGCAGGGGGCATCTATGGCTACACCTTC
TRBD2,TRBV11-2,.,TRBJ2-3,CASSPAHLAGGWGGDTQYF,TGTGCCAGCAGCCCAGCCCACCTAGCGGGGGGGTGGGGTGGGGATACGCAGTATTTT
TRBD1,TRBV25-1,.,TRBJ2-5,CASSEGRGQETQYF,TGTGCCAGCAGTGAGGGCAGGGGGCAGGAGACCCAGTACTTC
.,TRBV5-5,few,TRBJ1-4,CASSQDSEKLFF,TGTGCCAGCAGCCAGGATTCGGAAAAACTGTTTTTT
TRBD1,TRBV10-1,once,TRBJ2-1,CASSESRQGDNEQFF,TGCGCCAGCAGTGAGTCGAGACAGGGTGATAATGAGCAGTTCTTC
.,TRBV9,.,TRBJ2-3,CASSVRDPGVDTQYF,TGTGCCAGCAGCGTCCGGGACCCGGGGGTAGATACGCAGTATTTT
.,TRBV4-3,.,TRBJ1-5,CASSQRTGGQPQHF,TGCGCCAGCAGCCAACGGACGGGGGGTCAGCCCCAGCATTTT
.,TRBV2,once,TRBJ2-7,CASMANRHSYEQYF,TGTGCCAGCATGGCAAACAGGCACTCCTACGAGCAGTACTTC
TRBD1,TRBV5-1,.,TRBJ1-1,CASRETGGTEAFF,TGCGCCAGCAGAGAAACAGGGGGCACTGAAGCTTTCTTT
TRBD1,TRBV5-1,.,TRBJ1-1,CASSNRQGSSTEAFF,TGCGCCAGCAGCAACAGACAGGGGTCGAGCACTGAAGCTTTCTTT
.,TRBV7-2,.,TRBJ2-2,CASSSNLVVNTGELFF,TGTGCCAGCAGCTCTAATTTGGTGGTGAACACCGGGGAGCTGTTTTTT
TRBD1,TRBV11-3,.,TRBJ2-5,CASSRGQSQETQYF,TGTGCCAGCAGCCGGGGACAGAGCCAAGAGACCCAGTACTTC
TRBD2,TRBV19,.,TRBJ2-1,CASKGTSGGPLTYNEQFF,TGTGCCAGTAAAGGGACTAGCGGGGGGCCACTTACCTACAATGAGCAGTTCTTC
.,TRBV3-1/TRBV3-2,.,TRBJ1-2,CASSQGAGEGGYTF,TGTGCCAGCAGCCAAGGGGCAGGGGAGGGTGGCTACACCTTC
.,TRBV18,.,TRBJ2-7,CASSPGLRFDEQYF,TGTGCCAGCTCACCGGGACTCCGATTTGACGAGCAGTACTTC
.,TRBV20-1,.,TRBJ2-7,CSASVDTREQYF,TGCAGTGCTAGTGTGGACACACGCGAGCAGTACTTC
TRBD1,TRBV7-9,.,TRBJ1-1,CASSVGQGAKAFF,TGTGCCAGCAGCGTCGGACAGGGGGCGAAAGCTTTCTTT
.,TRBV6-2/TRBV6-3,.,TRBJ2-7,CASSYRRAYEQYF,TGTGCCAGCAGTTACAGGAGGGCCTACGAGCAGTACTTC
TRBD2,TRBV19,once,TRBJ2-3,CASKLAGPTDTQYF,TGTGCCAGTAAACTAGCGGGGCCCACAGATACGCAGTATTTT
.,TRBV7-2,.,TRBJ2-2,CASTSSGTGELFF,TGTGCCAGCACTTCCTCGGGCACCGGGGAGCTGTTTTTT
.,TRBV5-6,.,TRBJ2-5,CASSFYGETQYF,TGTGCCAGCAGCTTCTATGGAGAGACCCAGTACTTC